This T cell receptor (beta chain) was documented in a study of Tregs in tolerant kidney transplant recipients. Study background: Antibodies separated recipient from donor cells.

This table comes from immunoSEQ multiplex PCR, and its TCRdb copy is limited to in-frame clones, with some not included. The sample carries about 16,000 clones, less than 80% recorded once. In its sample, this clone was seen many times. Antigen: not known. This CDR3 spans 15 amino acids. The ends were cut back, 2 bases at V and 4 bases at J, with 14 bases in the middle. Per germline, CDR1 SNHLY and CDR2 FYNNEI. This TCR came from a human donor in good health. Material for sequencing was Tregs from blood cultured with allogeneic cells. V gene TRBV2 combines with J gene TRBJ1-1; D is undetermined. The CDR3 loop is CASSESVIFGTEAFF. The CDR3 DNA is TGTGCCAGCAGTGAATCCGTGATTTTTGGCACTGAAGCTTTCTTT.